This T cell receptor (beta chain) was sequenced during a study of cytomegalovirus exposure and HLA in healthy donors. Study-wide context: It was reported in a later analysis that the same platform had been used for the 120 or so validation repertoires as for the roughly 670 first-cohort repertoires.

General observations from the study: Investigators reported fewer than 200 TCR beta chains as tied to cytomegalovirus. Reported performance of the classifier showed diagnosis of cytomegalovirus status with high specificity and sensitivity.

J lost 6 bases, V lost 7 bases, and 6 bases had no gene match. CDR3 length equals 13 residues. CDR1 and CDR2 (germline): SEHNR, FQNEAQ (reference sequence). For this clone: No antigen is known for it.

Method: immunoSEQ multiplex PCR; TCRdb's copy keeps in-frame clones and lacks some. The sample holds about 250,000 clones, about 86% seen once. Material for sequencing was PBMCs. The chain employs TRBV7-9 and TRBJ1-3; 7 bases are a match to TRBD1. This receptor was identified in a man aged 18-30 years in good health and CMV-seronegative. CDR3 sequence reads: CASTGTALNTIYF. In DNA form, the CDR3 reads TGTGCCAGCACCGGGACAGCGTTAAACACCATATATTTT.